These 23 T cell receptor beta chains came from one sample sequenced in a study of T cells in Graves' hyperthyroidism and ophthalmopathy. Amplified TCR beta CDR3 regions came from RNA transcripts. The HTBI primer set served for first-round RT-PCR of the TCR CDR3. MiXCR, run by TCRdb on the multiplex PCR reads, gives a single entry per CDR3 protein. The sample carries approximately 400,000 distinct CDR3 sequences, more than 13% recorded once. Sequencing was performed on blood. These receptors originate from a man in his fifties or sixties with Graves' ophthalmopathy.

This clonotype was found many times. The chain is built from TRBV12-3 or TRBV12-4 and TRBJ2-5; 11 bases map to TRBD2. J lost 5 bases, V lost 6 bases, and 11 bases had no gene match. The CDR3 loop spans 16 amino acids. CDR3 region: CASSLIAGGPSETQYF. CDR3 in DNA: TGTGCCAGCAGCTTGATAGCGGGAGGGCCCTCGGAGACCCAGTACTTC.

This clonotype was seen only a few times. The CDR3 sequence is CASNSPLTSSDTQYF. The DNA of the CDR3 is TGTGCCAGCAATTCCCCCCTTACTAGTTCAGATACGCAGTATTTT. The rearrangement joins TRBV12-3 or TRBV12-4 to TRBJ2-3, with D possibly matching TRBD2 (5 bases). CDR3 length: 15 amino acids. V lost 7 bases and J 4 bases, leaving 18 bases between the germline ends.

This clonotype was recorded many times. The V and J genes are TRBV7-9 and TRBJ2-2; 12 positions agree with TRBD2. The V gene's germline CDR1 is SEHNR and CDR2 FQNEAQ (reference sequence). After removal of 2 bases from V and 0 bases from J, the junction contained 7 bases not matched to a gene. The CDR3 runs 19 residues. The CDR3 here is CASSLIAGLAGANTGELFF. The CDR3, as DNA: TGTGCCAGCAGCTTAATAGCGGGACTAGCGGGCGCGAACACCGGGGAGCTGTTTTTT.

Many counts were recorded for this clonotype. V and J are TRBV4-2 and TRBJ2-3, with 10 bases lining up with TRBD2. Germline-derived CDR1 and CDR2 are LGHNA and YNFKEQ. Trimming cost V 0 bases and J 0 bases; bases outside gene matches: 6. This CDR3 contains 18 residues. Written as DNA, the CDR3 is TGTGCCAGCAGCCAAGACATCCTAGCGGGAGTTAGCACAGATACGCAGTATTTT. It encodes CASSQDILAGVSTDTQYF.

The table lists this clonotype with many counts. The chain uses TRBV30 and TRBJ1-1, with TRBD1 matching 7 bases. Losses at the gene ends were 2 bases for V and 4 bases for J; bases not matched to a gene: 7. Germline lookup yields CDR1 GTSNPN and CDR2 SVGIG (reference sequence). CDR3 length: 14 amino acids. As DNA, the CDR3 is TGTGCCTGGAGTAGGGGACAGTTACCCACTGAAGCTTTCTTT. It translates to CAWSRGQLPTEAFF.

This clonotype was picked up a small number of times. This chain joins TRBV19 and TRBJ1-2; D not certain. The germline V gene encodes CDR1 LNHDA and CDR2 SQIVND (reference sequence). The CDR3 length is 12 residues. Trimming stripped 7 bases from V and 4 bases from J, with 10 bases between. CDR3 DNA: TGTGCCAGTACCTCAGAGTTCTATGGCTACACCTTC. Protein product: CASTSEFYGYTF.

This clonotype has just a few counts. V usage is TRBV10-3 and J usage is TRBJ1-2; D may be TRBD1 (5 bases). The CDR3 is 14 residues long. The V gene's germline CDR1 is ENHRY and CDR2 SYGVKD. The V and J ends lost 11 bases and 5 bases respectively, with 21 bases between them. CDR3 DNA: TGTGCCTCGAACCCCCGGGACGAAAGTTATGGCTACACCTTC. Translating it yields CASNPRDESYGYTF.

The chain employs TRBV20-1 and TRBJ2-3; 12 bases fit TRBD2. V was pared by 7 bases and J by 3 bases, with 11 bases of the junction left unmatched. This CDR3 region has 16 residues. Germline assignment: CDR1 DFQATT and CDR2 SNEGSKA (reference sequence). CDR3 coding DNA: TGCAGTGGGGCTAGCGGGAGGGTTGTTGGGACAGATACGCAGTATTTT. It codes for CSGASGRVVGTDTQYF.

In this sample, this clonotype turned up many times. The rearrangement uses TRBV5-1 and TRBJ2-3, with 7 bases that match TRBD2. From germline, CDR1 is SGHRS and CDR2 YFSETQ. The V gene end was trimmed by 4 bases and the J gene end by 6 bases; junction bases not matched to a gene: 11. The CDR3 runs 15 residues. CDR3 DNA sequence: TGCGCCAGCAGCCCCGGACTAACGGGAGGTGATACGCAGTATTTT. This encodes CASSPGLTGGDTQYF.

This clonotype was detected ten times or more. The CDR3 loop reads CASSTGSETQYF. CDR3 nucleotide sequence: TGTGCCAGCAGCACGGGGTCAGAGACCCAGTACTTC. V is TRBV12-3 or TRBV12-4 and J is TRBJ2-5; weak D call: TRBD2 (5 bases). The CDR3 extends over 12 amino acids. V was clipped by 6 bases and J by 4 bases, with 9 bases between them.

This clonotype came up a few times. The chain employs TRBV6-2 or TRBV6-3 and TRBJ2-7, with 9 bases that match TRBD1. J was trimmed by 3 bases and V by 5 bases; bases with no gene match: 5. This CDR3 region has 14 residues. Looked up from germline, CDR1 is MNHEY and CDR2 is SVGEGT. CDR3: CASSRGQGRYEQYF. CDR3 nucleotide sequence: TGTGCCAGCAGTAGGGGACAGGGCCGCTACGAGCAGTACTTC.

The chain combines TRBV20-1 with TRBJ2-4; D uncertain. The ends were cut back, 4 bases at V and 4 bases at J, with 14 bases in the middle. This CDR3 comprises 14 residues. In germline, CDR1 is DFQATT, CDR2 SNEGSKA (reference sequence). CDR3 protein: CSAKGIDGKNIQYF. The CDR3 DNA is TGCAGTGCTAAGGGAATAGACGGGAAAAACATTCAGTACTTC.

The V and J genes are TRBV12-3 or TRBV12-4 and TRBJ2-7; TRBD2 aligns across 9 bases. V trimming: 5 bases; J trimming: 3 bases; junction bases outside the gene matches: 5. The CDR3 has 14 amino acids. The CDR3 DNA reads TGTGCCAGCAGTCGGACTAGCGCTAACTACGAGCAGTACTTC. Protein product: CASSRTSANYEQYF.

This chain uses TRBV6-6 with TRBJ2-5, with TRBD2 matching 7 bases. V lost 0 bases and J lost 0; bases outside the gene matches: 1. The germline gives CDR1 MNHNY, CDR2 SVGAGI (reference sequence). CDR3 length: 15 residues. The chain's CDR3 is CASSYSGGNQETQYF. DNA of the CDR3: TGTGCCAGCAGTTACTCGGGAGGGAACCAAGAGACCCAGTACTTC.

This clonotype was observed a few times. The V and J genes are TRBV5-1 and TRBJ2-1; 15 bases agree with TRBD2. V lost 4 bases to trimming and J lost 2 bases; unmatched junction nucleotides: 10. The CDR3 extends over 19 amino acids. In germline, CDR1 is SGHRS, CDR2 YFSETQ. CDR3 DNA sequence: TGCGCCAGCAGCCAAAGGACTAGCGGGAGGGCGCTACCCTACAATGAGCAGTTCTTC. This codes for CASSQRTSGRALPYNEQFF.

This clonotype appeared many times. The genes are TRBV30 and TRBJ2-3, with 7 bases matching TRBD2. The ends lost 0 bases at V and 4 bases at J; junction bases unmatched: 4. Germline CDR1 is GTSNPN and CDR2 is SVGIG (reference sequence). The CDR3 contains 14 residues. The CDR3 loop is CAWSVGGSADTQYF. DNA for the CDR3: TGTGCCTGGAGTGTGGGCGGGAGTGCAGATACGCAGTATTTT.

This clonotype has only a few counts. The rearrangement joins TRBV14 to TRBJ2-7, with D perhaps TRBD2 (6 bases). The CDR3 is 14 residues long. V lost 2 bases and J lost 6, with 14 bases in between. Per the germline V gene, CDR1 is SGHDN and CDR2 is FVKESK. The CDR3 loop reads CASSQRRGRGEQYF. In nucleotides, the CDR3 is TGTGCCAGCAGCCAAAGGCGGGGTAGGGGCGAGCAGTACTTC.

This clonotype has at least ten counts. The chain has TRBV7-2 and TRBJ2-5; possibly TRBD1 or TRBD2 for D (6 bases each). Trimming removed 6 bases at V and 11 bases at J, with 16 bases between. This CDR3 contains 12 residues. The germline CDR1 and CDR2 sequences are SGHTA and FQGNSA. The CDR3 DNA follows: TGTGCCAGCAGACGTTTAGGGGGGACACAGTACTTC. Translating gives CASRRLGGTQYF.

The CDR3 loop is CASSLAVGTTDTQYF. In nucleotides, the CDR3 is TGTGCCAGCAGCTTGGCTGTTGGGACCACAGATACGCAGTATTTT. The V gene is TRBV7-6, the J gene TRBJ2-3, with D tentatively TRBD1 or TRBD2 (5 bases each). V lost 3 bases to trimming and J lost 2 bases, with 12 bases between them. Germline values: CDR1 SGHVS, CDR2 FNYEAQ. This CDR3 comprises 15 residues.

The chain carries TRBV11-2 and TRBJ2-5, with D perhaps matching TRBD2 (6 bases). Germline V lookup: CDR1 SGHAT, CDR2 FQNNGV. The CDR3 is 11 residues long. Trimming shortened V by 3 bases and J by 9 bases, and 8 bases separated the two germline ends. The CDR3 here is CASSLEGSQYF. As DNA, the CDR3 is TGTGCCAGCAGCTTGGAGGGGTCCCAGTACTTC.

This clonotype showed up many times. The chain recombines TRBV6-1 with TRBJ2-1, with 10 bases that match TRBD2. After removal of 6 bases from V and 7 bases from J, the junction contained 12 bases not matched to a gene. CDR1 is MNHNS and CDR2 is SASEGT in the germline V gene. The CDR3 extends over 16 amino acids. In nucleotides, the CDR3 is TGTGCCAGCAGGTCCCCCCTAGCGGGAGAAGGGAATGAGCAGTTCTTC. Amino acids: CASRSPLAGEGNEQFF.

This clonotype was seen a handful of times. The CDR3 coding sequence is TGCAGCGTTGAAGAACAGGGATTGGAGACCCAGTACTTC. Translating gives CSVEEQGLETQYF. The genes are TRBV29-1 and TRBJ2-5, with D maybe TRBD1 (6 bases). The V gene's germline CDR1 is SQVTM and CDR2 ANQGSEA. The CDR3 is made up of 13 amino acids. Deletions cut 0 bases from V and 5 bases from J, with 10 bases between.

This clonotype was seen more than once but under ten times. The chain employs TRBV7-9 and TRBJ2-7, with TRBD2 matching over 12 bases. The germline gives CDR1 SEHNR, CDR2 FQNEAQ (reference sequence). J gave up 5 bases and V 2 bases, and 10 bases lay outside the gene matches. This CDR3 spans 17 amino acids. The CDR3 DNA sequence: TGTGCCAGCAGCTTAAAACAGACTAGCGGGAGAGTCGACGAGCAGTACTTC. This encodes CASSLKQTSGRVDEQYF.